The rows below give T cell receptor beta chains drawn from one sample of a study of blood T cell repertoires in COVID-19. Method: immunoSEQ multiplex PCR; TCRdb's copy keeps in-frame clones and lacks some. Of about 100,000 clones in the sample, 70% to 90% are singletons; the top ten hold 4.5% to 5%. Sequencing used peripheral blood. These receptors came from a man aged 40-50 years with active or convalescent COVID-19. Each CDR3 is given with its conserved first and last residue. Each record gives: V gene, D gene, J gene, clone size, CDR3 DNA, CDR3 protein. A D gene is named only where the DNA matches it firmly. A clone size is listed for some rows: how often the clone was seen (once, few, many), or a class if it is expanded.

V gene: TRBV2
D gene: TRBD1
J gene: TRBJ2-2
clone size: -
CDR3 DNA: TGTGCCAGCAGCCCGGGACAGCCGTTCGCGAACACCGGGGAGCTGTTTTTT
CDR3 protein: CASSPGQPFANTGELFF

V gene: TRBV27
D gene: -
J gene: TRBJ1-5
clone size: -
CDR3 DNA: TGTGCCAGCAGTTTATCAGTAGCGGGACAGCCCCAGCATTTT
CDR3 protein: CASSLSVAGQPQHF

V gene: TRBV4-3
D gene: -
J gene: TRBJ2-7
clone size: once
CDR3 DNA: TGCGCCAGCAGCCAGGCGGCCGGGTACGAGCAGTACTTC
CDR3 protein: CASSQAAGYEQYF

V gene: TRBV6-6
D gene: -
J gene: TRBJ2-2
clone size: -
CDR3 DNA: TGTGCCAGCAGTTACTTATACACCGGGGAGCTGTTTTTT
CDR3 protein: CASSYLYTGELFF

V gene: TRBV5-1
D gene: TRBD1
J gene: TRBJ1-2
clone size: -
CDR3 DNA: TGCGCCAGCAGGTACGCCGGGACAGGGGGCGGCTACACCTTC
CDR3 protein: CASRYAGTGGGYTF

V gene: TRBV19
D gene: TRBD2
J gene: TRBJ2-7
clone size: -
CDR3 DNA: TGTGCCAGTAGTATGGCCTATGATGGTAGCGGGCGCCGCTACGAGCAGTACTTC
CDR3 protein: CASSMAYDGSGRRYEQYF

V gene: TRBV5-1
D gene: -
J gene: TRBJ1-2
clone size: -
CDR3 DNA: TGCGCCAGCAGCTTGGCCACCCAGGGGGGCTACACCTTC
CDR3 protein: CASSLATQGGYTF

V gene: TRBV5-6
D gene: -
J gene: TRBJ2-7
clone size: -
CDR3 DNA: TGTGCCAGCAGCTTGGGCGCTTCCACCTACGAGCAGTACTTC
CDR3 protein: CASSLGASTYEQYF

V gene: TRBV19
D gene: -
J gene: TRBJ1-2
clone size: -
CDR3 DNA: TGTGCCAGTAGTATAGCGGCAGGGGAGAACTATGGCTACACCTTC
CDR3 protein: CASSIAAGENYGYTF

V gene: TRBV9
D gene: -
J gene: TRBJ1-6
clone size: -
CDR3 DNA: TGTGCCAGCAGCGTAGAGCAGGGGTGGAATTCACCCCTCCACTTT
CDR3 protein: CASSVEQGWNSPLHF

V gene: TRBV27
D gene: -
J gene: TRBJ2-5
clone size: -
CDR3 DNA: TGTGCCAGCATTGGAAGTCCGGAGAAGACCCAGTACTTC
CDR3 protein: CASIGSPEKTQYF

V gene: TRBV29-1
D gene: TRBD2
J gene: TRBJ2-1
clone size: -
CDR3 DNA: TGCAGCGTTGGACTAGCGGGTCCCAATGAGCAGTTCTTC
CDR3 protein: CSVGLAGPNEQFF